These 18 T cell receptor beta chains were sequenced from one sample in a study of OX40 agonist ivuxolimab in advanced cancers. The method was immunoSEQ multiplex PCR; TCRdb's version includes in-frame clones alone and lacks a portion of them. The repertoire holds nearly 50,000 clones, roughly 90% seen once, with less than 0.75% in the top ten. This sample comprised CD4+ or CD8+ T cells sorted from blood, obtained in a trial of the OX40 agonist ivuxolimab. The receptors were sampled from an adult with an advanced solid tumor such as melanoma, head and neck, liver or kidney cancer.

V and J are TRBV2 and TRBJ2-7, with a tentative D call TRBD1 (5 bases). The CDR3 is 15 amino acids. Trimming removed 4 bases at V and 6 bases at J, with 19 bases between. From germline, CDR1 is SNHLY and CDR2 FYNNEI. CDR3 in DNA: TGTGCCAGCAGTGTAAGGGGCTCTTTGACTTCCGAGCAGTACTTC. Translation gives CASSVRGSLTSEQYF.

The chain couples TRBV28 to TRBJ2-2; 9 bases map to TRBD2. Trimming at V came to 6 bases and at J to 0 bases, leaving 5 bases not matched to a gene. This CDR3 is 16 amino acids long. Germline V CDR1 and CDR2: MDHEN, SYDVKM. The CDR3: CASSVSGRTNTGELFF. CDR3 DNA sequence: TGTGCCAGCAGCGTGAGCGGGAGGACGAACACCGGGGAGCTGTTTTTT.

The DNA of the CDR3 is TGTGCCAGCAGCGCTCCGGGACTAGCGGGAGTTGAGACCCAGTACTTC. Its translation is CASSAPGLAGVETQYF. V is TRBV6-6 and J is TRBJ2-5, with 14 bases aligning to TRBD2. CDR1 is MNHNY, CDR2 SVGAGI, per germline (reference sequence). The CDR3 extends over 16 amino acids. V dropped 6 bases and J dropped 5; count of bases not matched to a gene: 8.

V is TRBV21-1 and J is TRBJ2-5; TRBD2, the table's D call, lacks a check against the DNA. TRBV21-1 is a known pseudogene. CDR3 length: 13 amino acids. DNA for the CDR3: TGTGCCAGCAGCAAAGCGTATCGGGAGACCCAGTACTTC. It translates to CASSKAYRETQYF.

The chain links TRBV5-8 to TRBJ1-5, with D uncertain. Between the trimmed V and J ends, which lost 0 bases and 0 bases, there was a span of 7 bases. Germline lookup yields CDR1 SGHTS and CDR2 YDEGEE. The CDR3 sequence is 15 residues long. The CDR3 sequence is CASSLGWVSNQPQHF. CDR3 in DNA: TGTGCCAGCAGCTTGGGCTGGGTTAGCAATCAGCCCCAGCATTTT.

The CDR3 coding sequence is TGCAGCGTTGCCGGGGGCAGGGGGAGCTCCTACGAGCAGTACTTC. It codes for CSVAGGRGSSYEQYF. The genes are TRBV29-1 and TRBJ2-7, with D possibly matching TRBD1 (7 bases). This CDR3 is built from 15 residues. V was shortened by 4 bases and J by 0 bases, with 16 bases between the two germline ends. The V gene's germline CDR1 is SQVTM and CDR2 ANQGSEA.

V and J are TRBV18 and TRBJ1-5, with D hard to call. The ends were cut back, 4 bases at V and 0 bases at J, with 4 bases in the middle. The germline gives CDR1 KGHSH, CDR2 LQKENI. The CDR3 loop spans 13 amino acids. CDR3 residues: CASSLDSNQPQHF. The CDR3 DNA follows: TGTGCCAGCTCACTTGATAGCAATCAGCCCCAGCATTTT. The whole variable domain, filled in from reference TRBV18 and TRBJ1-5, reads NAGVMQNPRHLVRRRGQEARLRCSPMKGHSHVYWYRQLPEEGLKFMVYLQKENIIDESGMPKERFSAEFPKEGPSILRIQQVVRGDSAAYFCASSLDSNQPQHFGDGTRLSIL.

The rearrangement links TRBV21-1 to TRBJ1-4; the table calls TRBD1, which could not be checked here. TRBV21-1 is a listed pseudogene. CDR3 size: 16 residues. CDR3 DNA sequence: TGTGCCAGCAGCAAAGGAGTGACAGGACCTAATGAAAAACTGTTTTTT. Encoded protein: CASSKGVTGPNEKLFF.

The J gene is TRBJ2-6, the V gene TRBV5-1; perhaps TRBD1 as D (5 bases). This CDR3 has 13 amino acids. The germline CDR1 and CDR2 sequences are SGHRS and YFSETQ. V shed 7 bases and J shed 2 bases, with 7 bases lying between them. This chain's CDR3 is CASAGTGANVLTF. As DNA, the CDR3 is TGCGCCAGCGCAGGGACTGGGGCCAACGTCCTGACTTTC.

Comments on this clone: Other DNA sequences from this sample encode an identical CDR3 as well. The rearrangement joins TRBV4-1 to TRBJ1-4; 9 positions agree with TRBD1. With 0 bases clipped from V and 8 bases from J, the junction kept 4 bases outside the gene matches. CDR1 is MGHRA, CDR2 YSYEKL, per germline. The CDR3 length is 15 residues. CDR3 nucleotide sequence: TGCGCCAGCAGCCAAGAGGGACAGGGCCGAGAAAAACTGTTTTTT. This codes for CASSQEGQGREKLFF.

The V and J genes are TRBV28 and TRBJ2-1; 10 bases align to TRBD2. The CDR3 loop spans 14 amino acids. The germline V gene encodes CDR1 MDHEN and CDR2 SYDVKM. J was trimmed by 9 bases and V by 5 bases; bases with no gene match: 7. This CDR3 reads CASSVASGRLEQFF. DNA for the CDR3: TGTGCCAGCAGTGTCGCTAGCGGGAGACTTGAGCAGTTCTTC.

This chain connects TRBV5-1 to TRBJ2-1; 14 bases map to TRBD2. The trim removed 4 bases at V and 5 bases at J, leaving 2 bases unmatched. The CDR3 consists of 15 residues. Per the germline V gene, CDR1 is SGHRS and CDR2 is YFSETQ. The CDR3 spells CASSAGLAGDNEQFF. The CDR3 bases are TGCGCCAGCAGCGCGGGACTAGCGGGGGACAATGAGCAGTTCTTC.

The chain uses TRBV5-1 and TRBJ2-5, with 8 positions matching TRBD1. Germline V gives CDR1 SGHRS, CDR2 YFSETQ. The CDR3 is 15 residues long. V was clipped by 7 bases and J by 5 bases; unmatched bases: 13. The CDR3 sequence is CASSLSGQEGETQYF. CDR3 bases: TGCGCCAGCTCCTTATCGGGACAGGAAGGGGAGACCCAGTACTTC.

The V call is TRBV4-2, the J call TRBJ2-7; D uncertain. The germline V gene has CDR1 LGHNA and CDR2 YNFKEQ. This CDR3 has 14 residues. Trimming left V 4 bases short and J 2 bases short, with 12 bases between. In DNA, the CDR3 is TGTGCCAGCAGCCCCGAGGACGGTCCCTACGAGCAGTACTTC. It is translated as CASSPEDGPYEQYF.

The CDR3 region is CASSRSADLYEQYF. In DNA, the CDR3 is TGTGCCAGCAGCCGTTCAGCTGACTTATACGAGCAGTACTTC. The chain couples TRBV7-2 to TRBJ2-7; unclear D gene. This CDR3 has 14 amino acids. Germline-derived CDR1 and CDR2 are SGHTA and FQGNSA. Trimming shortened V by 5 bases and J by 4 bases, and 15 bases separated the two germline ends.

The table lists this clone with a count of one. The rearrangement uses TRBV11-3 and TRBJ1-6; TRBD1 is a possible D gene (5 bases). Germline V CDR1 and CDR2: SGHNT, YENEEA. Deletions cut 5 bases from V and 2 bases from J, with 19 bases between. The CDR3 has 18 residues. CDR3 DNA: TGTGCCAGCAGCGTCAGTGGTAGGGGTTTCCCCTATAATTCACCCCTCCACTTT. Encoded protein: CASSVSGRGFPYNSPLHF.

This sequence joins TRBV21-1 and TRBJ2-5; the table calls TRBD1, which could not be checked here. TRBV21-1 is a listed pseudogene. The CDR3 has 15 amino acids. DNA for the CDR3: TGTGCCAGCTCCAACCGACAAGACAGGGAAGAGACCCAGTACTTC. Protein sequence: CASSNRQDREETQYF.

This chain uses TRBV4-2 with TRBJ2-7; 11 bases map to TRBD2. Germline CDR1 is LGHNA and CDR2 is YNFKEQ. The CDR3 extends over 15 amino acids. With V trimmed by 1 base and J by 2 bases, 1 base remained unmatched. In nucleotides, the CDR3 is TGTGCCAGCAGCCAAGGACTAGCGGGACCCTACGAGCAGTACTTC. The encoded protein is CASSQGLAGPYEQYF.